This entry describes one T cell receptor (beta chain). The sample originates from a study of control samples from healthy donors and cancer patients. J gave up 4 bases and V 4 bases, and 2 bases lay outside the gene matches. The CDR3 loop spans 13 amino acids. Looked up from germline, CDR1 is LNHDA and CDR2 is SQIVND (reference sequence). The method was immunoSEQ multiplex PCR; TCRdb's version includes in-frame clones alone and lacks a portion of them. The data show about 170,000 clones, roughly 89% seen once. Material for sequencing was blood. The chain combines TRBV19 with TRBJ1-2; 8 bases agree with TRBD1. The TCR was taken from a man aged 30 to 39 in good health. CDR3 amino acids: CASSTDRGYGYTF. For the CDR3, the DNA is TGTGCCAGTAGTACAGACAGGGGCTATGGCTACACCTTC.